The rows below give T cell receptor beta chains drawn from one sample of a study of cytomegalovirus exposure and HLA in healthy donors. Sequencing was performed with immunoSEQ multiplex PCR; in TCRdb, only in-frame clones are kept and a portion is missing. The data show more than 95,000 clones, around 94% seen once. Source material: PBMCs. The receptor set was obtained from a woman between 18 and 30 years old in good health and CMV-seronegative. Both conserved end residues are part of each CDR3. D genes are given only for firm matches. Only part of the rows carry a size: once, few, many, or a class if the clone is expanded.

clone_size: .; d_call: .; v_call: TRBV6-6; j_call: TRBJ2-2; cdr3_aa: CASRGAPAGELFF; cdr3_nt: TGTGCCAGCAGGGGGGCCCCGGCAGGGGAGCTGTTTTTT
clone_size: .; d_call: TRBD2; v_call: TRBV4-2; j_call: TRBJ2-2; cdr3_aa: CASRKSEAGGPGELFF; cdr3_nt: TGTGCCAGCAGAAAGTCCGAAGCGGGGGGACCCGGGGAGCTGTTTTTT
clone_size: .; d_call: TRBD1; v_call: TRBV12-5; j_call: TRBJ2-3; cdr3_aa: CASAPGQGAVTQYF; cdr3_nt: TGTGCTAGTGCCCCGGGACAGGGGGCGGTTACGCAGTATTTT
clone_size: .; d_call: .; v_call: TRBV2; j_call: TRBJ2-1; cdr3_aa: CASNLAENNEQFF; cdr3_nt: TGTGCCAGCAACTTAGCGGAGAACAATGAGCAGTTCTTC
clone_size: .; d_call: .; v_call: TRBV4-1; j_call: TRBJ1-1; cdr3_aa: CASRFSPGVTEAFF; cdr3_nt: TGCGCCAGCAGATTTTCTCCAGGGGTCACTGAAGCTTTCTTT
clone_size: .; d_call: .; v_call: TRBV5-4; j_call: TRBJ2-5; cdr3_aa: CASSPGQNQETQYF; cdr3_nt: TGTGCCAGCAGCCCAGGACAGAATCAGGAGACCCAGTACTTC
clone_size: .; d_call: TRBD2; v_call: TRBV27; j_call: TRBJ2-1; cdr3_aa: CASSLSNGGARNEQFF; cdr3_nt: TGTGCCAGCAGTTTGAGTAACGGGGGGGCCAGGAATGAGCAGTTCTTC
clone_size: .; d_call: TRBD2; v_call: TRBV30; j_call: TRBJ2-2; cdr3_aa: CAWRTSGRGTGELFF; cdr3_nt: TGTGCCTGGAGGACGAGCGGGAGGGGGACCGGGGAGCTGTTTTTT
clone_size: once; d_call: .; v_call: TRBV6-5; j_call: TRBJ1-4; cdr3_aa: CASSYQGGGEKLFF; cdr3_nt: TGTGCCAGCAGTTACCAGGGCGGGGGTGAAAAACTGTTTTTT
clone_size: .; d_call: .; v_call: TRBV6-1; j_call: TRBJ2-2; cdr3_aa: CASGTLGELFF; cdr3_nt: TGTGCCAGCGGCACCCTCGGGGAGCTGTTTTTT
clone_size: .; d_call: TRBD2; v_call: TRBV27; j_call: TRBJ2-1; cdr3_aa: CASSLLLAGENEQFF; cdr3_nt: TGTGCCAGCAGTTTACTACTAGCGGGGGAGAATGAGCAGTTCTTC
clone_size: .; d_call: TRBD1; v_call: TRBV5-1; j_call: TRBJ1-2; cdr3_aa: CASSTGGYGYTF; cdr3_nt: TGCGCCAGCAGCACAGGGGGCTATGGCTACACCTTC
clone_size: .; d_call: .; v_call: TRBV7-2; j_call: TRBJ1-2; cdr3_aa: CASSLYARQALNYGYTF; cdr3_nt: TGTGCCAGCAGCTTATACGCACGGCAAGCGTTAAACTATGGCTACACCTTC
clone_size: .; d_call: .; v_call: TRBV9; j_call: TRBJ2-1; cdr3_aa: CASSPRLLYNEQFF; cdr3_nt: TGTGCCAGCAGCCCGCGACTACTCTACAATGAGCAGTTCTTC
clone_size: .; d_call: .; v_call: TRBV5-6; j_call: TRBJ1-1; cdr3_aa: CASSPRGIQGEAFF; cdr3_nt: TGTGCCAGCAGCCCAAGGGGAATCCAGGGGGAAGCTTTCTTT
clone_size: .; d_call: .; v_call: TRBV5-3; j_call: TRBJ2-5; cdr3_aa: CASNTLREGVWGETQYF; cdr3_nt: TGTGCCAGCAATACCCTTAGGGAGGGGGTTTGGGGAGAGACCCAGTACTTC
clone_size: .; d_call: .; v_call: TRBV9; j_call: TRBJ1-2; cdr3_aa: CASSVERGNYGYTF; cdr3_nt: TGTGCCAGCAGCGTAGAGCGGGGTAACTATGGCTACACCTTC
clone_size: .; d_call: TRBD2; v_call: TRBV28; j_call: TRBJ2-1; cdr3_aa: CASSIQGLATGEQFF; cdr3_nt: TGTGCCAGCAGTATACAAGGACTAGCGACGGGGGAGCAGTTCTTC
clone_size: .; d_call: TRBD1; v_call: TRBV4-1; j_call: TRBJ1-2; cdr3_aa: CASSHGSGTGVYGYTF; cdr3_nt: TGCGCCAGCAGCCATGGATCCGGGACAGGGGTATATGGCTACACCTTC
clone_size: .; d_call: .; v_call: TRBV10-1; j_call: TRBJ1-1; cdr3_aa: CASSDRPHEAFF; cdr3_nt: TGCGCCAGCAGTGACAGGCCCCATGAAGCTTTCTTT
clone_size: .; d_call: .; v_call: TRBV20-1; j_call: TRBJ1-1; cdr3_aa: CSAPDSYEAFF; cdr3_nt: TGCAGTGCGCCGGACTCTTATGAAGCTTTCTTT
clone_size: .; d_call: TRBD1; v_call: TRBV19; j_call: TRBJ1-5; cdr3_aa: CASSIRDRDNQPQHF; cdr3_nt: TGTGCCAGTAGTATCCGGGACAGAGACAATCAGCCCCAGCATTTT
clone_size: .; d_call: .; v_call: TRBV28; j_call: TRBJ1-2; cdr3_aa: CASRGTGHYGYTF; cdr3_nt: TGTGCCAGCCGGGGTACAGGGCACTATGGCTACACCTTC
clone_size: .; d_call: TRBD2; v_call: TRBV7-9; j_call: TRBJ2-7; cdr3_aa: CASSSASGSHEQYF; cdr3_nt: TGTGCCAGCAGCTCTGCTAGCGGGAGCCACGAGCAGTACTTC
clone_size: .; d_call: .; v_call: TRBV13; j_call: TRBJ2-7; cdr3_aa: CASSLGLGVAYEQYF; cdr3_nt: TGTGCCAGCAGCTTAGGCCTAGGGGTCGCATACGAGCAGTACTTC
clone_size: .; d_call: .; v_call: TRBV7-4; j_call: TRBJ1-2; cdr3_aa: CASSSGWRQPMYGYTF; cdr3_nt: TGTGCCAGCAGCTCTGGGTGGAGGCAGCCGATGTATGGCTACACCTTC
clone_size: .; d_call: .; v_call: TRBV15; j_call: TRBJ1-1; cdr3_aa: CATSEGIVNEAFF; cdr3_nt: TGTGCCACCAGCGAGGGAATCGTTAATGAAGCTTTCTTT
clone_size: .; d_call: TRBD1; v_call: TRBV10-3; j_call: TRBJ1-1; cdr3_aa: CAISRGQGSTEAFF; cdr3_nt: TGTGCCATCAGCCGCGGACAGGGAAGCACTGAAGCTTTCTTT
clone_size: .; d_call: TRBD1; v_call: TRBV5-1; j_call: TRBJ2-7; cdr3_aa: CASKAGGNYEQYF; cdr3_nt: TGCGCCAGCAAGGCAGGGGGCAATTACGAGCAGTACTTC
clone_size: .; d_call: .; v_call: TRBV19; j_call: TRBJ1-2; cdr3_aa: CASRMRELPSRVYGYTF; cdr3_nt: TGTGCCAGTAGGATGAGGGAACTCCCTTCACGGGTCTATGGCTACACCTTC
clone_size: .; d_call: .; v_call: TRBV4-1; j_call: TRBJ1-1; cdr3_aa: CASSQGLPGGTEAFF; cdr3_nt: TGCGCCAGCAGCCAAGGCCTACCAGGTGGGACTGAAGCTTTCTTT
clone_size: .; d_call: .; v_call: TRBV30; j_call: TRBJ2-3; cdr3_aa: CAWNRVPLSPDTQYF; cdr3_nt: TGTGCCTGGAACCGCGTCCCTTTGTCGCCGGATACGCAGTATTTT
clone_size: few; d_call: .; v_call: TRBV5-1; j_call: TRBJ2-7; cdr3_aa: CASSQDGGSSYEQYF; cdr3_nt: TGCGCCAGCAGCCAGGACGGTGGGAGCTCCTACGAGCAGTACTTC
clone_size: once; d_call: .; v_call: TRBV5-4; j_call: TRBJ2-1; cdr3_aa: CASSLAPRLGNEQFF; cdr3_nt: TGTGCCAGCAGCCTTGCCCCTAGATTAGGTAATGAGCAGTTCTTC
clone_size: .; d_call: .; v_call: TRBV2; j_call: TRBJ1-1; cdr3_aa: CASSEAVQGQTEAFF; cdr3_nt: TGTGCCAGCAGTGAAGCCGTTCAGGGGCAGACTGAAGCTTTCTTT
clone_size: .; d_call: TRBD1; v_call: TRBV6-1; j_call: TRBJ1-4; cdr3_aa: CASSLGQGNEKLFF; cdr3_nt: TGTGCCAGCAGTTTAGGACAGGGGAACGAAAAACTGTTTTTT
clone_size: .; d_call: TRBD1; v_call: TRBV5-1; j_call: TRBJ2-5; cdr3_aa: CASSHRDSQETQYF; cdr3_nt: TGCGCCAGCAGCCACCGGGACAGCCAAGAGACCCAGTACTTC
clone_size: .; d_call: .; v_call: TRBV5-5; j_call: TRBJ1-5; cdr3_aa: CASSLAGAEGQPQHF; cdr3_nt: TGTGCCAGCAGCTTGGCAGGGGCCGAGGGTCAGCCCCAGCATTTT
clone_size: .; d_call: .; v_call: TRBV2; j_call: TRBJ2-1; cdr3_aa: CASSAATRAPSYNEQFF; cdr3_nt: TGTGCCAGCAGCGCCGCCACTCGAGCGCCCTCCTACAATGAGCAGTTCTTC
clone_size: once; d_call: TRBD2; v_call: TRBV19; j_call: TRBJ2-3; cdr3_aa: CAISPGRLAGTDTQYF; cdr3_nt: TGTGCCATTTCCCCTGGGAGGCTAGCGGGAACAGATACGCAGTATTTT
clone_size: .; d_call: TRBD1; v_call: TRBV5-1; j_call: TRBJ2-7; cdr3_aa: CASSLRAGGAHDEQYF; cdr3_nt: TGCGCCAGCAGCTTGAGGGCAGGGGGCGCGCACGACGAGCAGTACTTC
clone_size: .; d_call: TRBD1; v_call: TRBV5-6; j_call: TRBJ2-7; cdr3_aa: CASSLGDRGYEQYF; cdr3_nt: TGTGCCAGCAGCTTGGGGGACAGGGGGTACGAGCAGTACTTC
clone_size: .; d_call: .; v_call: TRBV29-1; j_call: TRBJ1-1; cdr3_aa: CSVVLGAGTEAFF; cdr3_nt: TGCAGCGTTGTATTGGGGGCTGGGACTGAAGCTTTCTTT
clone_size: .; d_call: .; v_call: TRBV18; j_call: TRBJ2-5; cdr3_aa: CASSPRGEETQYF; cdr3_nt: TGTGCCAGCTCACCCAGGGGTGAAGAGACCCAGTACTTC
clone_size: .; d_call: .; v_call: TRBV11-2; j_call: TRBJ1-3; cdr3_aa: CASSLDRAGGNTIYF; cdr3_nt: TGTGCCAGCAGCTTAGATCGGGCAGGGGGAAACACCATATATTTT
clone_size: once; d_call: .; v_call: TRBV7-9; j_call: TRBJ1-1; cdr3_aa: CASSLDFDRRAFF; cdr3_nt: TGTGCCAGCAGCTTAGATTTCGACAGGCGGGCTTTCTTT
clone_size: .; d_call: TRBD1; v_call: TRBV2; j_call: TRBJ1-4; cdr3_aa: CASTPGTAGSTNEKLFF; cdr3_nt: TGTGCCAGCACCCCCGGGACAGCAGGTTCAACTAATGAAAAACTGTTTTTT
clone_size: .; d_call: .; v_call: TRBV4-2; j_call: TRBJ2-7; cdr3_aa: CASSHLLSAGTRSYEQYF; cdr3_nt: TGTGCCAGCAGCCACCTTCTATCCGCCGGGACTCGCTCCTACGAGCAGTACTTC
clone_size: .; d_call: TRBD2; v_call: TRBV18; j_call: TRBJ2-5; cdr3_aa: CASSPSLGLAEDQETQYF; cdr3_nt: TGTGCCAGCTCACCCTCCCTGGGACTAGCGGAGGACCAAGAGACCCAGTACTTC
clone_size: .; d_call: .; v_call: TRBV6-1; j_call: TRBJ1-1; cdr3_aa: CASRLQINTEAFF; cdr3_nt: TGTGCCAGCAGGCTGCAGATAAACACTGAAGCTTTCTTT
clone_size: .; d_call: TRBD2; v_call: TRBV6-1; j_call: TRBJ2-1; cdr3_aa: CASSDSGADYNEQFF; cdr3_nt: TGTGCCAGCAGTGATAGCGGGGCAGACTACAATGAGCAGTTCTTC
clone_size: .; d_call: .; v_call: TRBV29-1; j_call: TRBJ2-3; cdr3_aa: CSVGTSSTDTQYF; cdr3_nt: TGCAGCGTTGGGACTTCTAGCACAGATACGCAGTATTTT
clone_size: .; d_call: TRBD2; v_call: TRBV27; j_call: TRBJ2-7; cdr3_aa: CASSPGTSGLVLYF; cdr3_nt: TGTGCCAGCAGCCCGGGGACTAGCGGACTCGTGCTGTACTTC
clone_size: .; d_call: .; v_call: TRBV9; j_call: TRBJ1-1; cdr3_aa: CASSVGGDSTEAFF; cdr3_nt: TGTGCCAGCAGCGTAGGTGGGGACTCCACTGAAGCTTTCTTT
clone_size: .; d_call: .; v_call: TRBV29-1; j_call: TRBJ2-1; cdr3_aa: CSVGVHRDNEQFF; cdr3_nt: TGCAGCGTTGGAGTACACAGGGACAATGAGCAGTTCTTC
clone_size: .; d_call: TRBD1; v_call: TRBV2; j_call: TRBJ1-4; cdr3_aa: CASGARTGVSEKLFF; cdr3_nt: TGTGCCAGCGGCGCGCGCACAGGGGTGTCTGAAAAACTGTTTTTT
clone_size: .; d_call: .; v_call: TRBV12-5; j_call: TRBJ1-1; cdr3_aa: CASGPGGDTEAFF; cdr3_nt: TGTGCTAGTGGCCCGGGGGGTGACACTGAAGCTTTCTTT
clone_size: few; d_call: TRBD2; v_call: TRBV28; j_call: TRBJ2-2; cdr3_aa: CASSPAGRGRGELFF; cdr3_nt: TGTGCCAGCAGTCCAGCGGGGAGGGGTCGAGGGGAGCTGTTTTTT